A selection of T cell receptor beta chains follows, all from one sample in a study of long-term antiretroviral therapy in people with HIV. The method was immunoSEQ multiplex PCR; TCRdb's version includes in-frame clones alone and lacks a portion of them. The sample holds about 16,000 clones, 70% to 90% seen once. Sequenced here: unsorted PBMCs, sampled around 2.3 years before starting antiretroviral therapy. The receptors stem from a woman in her thirties with HIV. Each CDR3 is given with its conserved first and last residue. A D gene is named only where the DNA matches it firmly. Rows give clone size only sometimes, using once, few, many, or a class for an expanded clone.

clone size	CDR3 length	J gene	V gene	D gene	CDR3 DNA	CDR3 protein
-	14	TRBJ2-3	TRBV18	-	TGTGCCAGCTCACTTCGACAGAACGCAGATACGCAGTATTTT	CASSLRQNADTQYF
-	14	TRBJ2-3	TRBV27	TRBD1	TGTGCCAGCAGTTCACTCCAGGGGGCAGATACGCAGTATTTT	CASSSLQGADTQYF
once	14	TRBJ2-7	TRBV11-3	-	TGTGCCAGCAGCTTGAACAGGGCCTCCTACGAGCAGTACTTC	CASSLNRASYEQYF
-	13	TRBJ1-1	TRBV5-4	-	TGTGCCAGCAGCCTGCGCGGGAGCACTGAAGCTTTCTTT	CASSLRGSTEAFF
once	15	TRBJ1-4	TRBV25-1	-	TGTGCCAGCAGTACATACAGCGACCTAAAGGAAAAACTGTTTTTT	CASSTYSDLKEKLFF
few	13	TRBJ2-7	TRBV4-3	TRBD1	TGCGCCAGCAGCCAACGGACAGGGCGCGAGCAGTACTTC	CASSQRTGREQYF
-	15	TRBJ1-2	TRBV7-2	-	TGTGCCAGCAGCTTAGCGATCTCACAGGGCGGAGGCTACACCTTC	CASSLAISQGGGYTF
-	14	TRBJ1-2	TRBV7-2	TRBD1	TGTGCCAGCACACAAGACAGGGCTCACTATGGCTACACCTTC	CASTQDRAHYGYTF
once	15	TRBJ2-4	TRBV18	-	TGTGCCAGCTCACCCCCTATCGGACGCGAAAACATTCAGTACTTC	CASSPPIGRENIQYF
-	15	TRBJ1-1	TRBV5-6	-	TGTGCCAGCAGCTTGGATGCGGAGGGTGGCACTGAAGCTTTCTTT	CASSLDAEGGTEAFF
-	18	TRBJ1-6	TRBV4-3	TRBD1	TGCGCCAGCAGCCAAGATCCGCCCGGGACAGGATTAGGCTCACCCCTCCACTTT	CASSQDPPGTGLGSPLHF
-	22	TRBJ1-2	TRBV19	TRBD1	TGTGCCAGTAGTCGAGTCCGCGGACAGGGGGCTGGACAGGGGGCATCTAACTATGGCTACACCTTC	CASSRVRGQGAGQGASNYGYTF
-	16	TRBJ2-2	TRBV18	-	TGTGCCAGCTCACCACGGACAGGCGGGGACACCGGGGAGCTGTTTTTT	CASSPRTGGDTGELFF
-	13	TRBJ2-5	TRBV12-5	-	TGTGCTAGTGCCTATACAGGGATCGAGACCCAGTACTTC	CASAYTGIETQYF
-	11	TRBJ2-1	TRBV19	-	TGTGCCAGTAGTCTGTACAATGAGCAGTTCTTC	CASSLYNEQFF
-	15	TRBJ1-1	TRBV5-1	-	TGCGCCAGCAGCTTGGGGACCCAGGGCAGCACTGAAGCTTTCTTT	CASSLGTQGSTEAFF
-	13	TRBJ1-1	TRBV5-4	-	TGTGCCAGCAGCCATCATCCTAACACTGAAGCTTTCTTT	CASSHHPNTEAFF
-	12	TRBJ1-1	TRBV4-3	-	TGCGCCAGCAGCCTTTGGAACACTGAAGCTTTCTTT	CASSLWNTEAFF
-	14	TRBJ1-3	TRBV6-5	-	TGTGCCAGCAGGGACACGGGGATTCGAAACACCATATATTTT	CASRDTGIRNTIYF
once	14	TRBJ1-4	TRBV6-6	-	TGTGCCAGCACATCACAGGGCGGGAGTGAAAAACTGTTTTTT	CASTSQGGSEKLFF
-	12	TRBJ2-1	TRBV9	-	TGTGCCAGCAGCGCCTTACCTGGGGAGCAGTTCTTC	CASSALPGEQFF
-	18	TRBJ2-5	TRBV2	-	TGTGCCAGCAGTGGGCCCGGTGCGGGGGCGGGGAACCAAGAGACCCAGTACTTC	CASSGPGAGAGNQETQYF
-	17	TRBJ2-5	TRBV5-4	TRBD2	TGTGCCAGCAGCGCGGGACTAGCGGGGGGGAATCAAGAGACCCAGTACTTC	CASSAGLAGGNQETQYF
few	15	TRBJ1-5	TRBV6-6	TRBD1	TGTGCCAGCACCTTGACAGGGGATAGCAATCAGCCCCAGCATTTT	CASTLTGDSNQPQHF
-	14	TRBJ1-6	TRBV7-3	TRBD1	TGTGCCAGCAGCAGGGACAGGGTGGGTTCACCCCTCCACTTT	CASSRDRVGSPLHF
-	13	TRBJ1-1	TRBV5-1	-	TGCGCCAGCAGCTTGCAGGTAGACACTGAAGCTTTCTTT	CASSLQVDTEAFF
-	15	TRBJ1-5	TRBV19	TRBD1	TGTGCCAGTAGTAGCACAGGGGGCGGCAATCAGCCCCAGCATTTT	CASSSTGGGNQPQHF
-	12	TRBJ1-1	TRBV29-1	-	TGCAGCGTTGGCAGAATGAACACTGAAGCTTTCTTT	CSVGRMNTEAFF
-	14	TRBJ2-7	TRBV6-6	-	TGTGCCAGCAGTTACATTGGACCCTCCTACGAGCAGTACTTC	CASSYIGPSYEQYF
-	17	TRBJ1-6	TRBV19	TRBD1	TGTGCCAGTAGTCCGGTGACAGGGGGCGTGGGTAATTCACCCCTCCACTTT	CASSPVTGGVGNSPLHF
-	16	TRBJ2-3	TRBV4-3	-	TGCGCCAGCAGCCAAGGGGCACTAGGGGGCACAGATACGCAGTATTTT	CASSQGALGGTDTQYF
-	15	TRBJ1-1	TRBV29-1	-	TGCAGCGTGGGATCGGAAGGACACTTGAACACTGAAGCTTTCTTT	CSVGSEGHLNTEAFF
-	14	TRBJ1-4	TRBV30	-	TGTGCCTGGAGTGTACCGTATGGGAATGAAAAACTGTTTTTT	CAWSVPYGNEKLFF
-	14	TRBJ2-2	TRBV19	TRBD1	TGTGCCAGCGATAGGACAGGGGGGACCGGGGAGCTGTTTTTT	CASDRTGGTGELFF
-	16	TRBJ1-3	TRBV7-6	-	TGTGCCAGCAGCGGAGGGATGGTGACAGCTGGAAACACCATATATTTT	CASSGGMVTAGNTIYF
-	14	TRBJ1-2	TRBV30	-	TGTGCCTGGAGTGGATTACGGGGGGGCTATGGCTACACCTTC	CAWSGLRGGYGYTF
-	14	TRBJ1-5	TRBV7-9	TRBD1	TGTGCCAGCAGCCCCGGGACAGATGATCAGCCCCAGCATTTT	CASSPGTDDQPQHF
once	14	TRBJ1-2	TRBV4-1	TRBD1	TGCGCCAGCAGCCCTGTCGGACAGGGCTATGGCTACACCTTC	CASSPVGQGYGYTF
-	16	TRBJ1-1	TRBV7-6	-	TGTGCCAGCAGCTTAACTGGGAGGGAACTGAACACTGAAGCTTTCTTT	CASSLTGRELNTEAFF
-	12	TRBJ2-5	TRBV15	-	TGTGCCACCGCGGTCCCAGGGGAGACCCAGTACTTC	CATAVPGETQYF
few	16	TRBJ1-2	TRBV7-2	TRBD1	TGTGCCAGCAGCGGCCGGGACAGGGGATCCCTATATGGCTACACCTTC	CASSGRDRGSLYGYTF
-	12	TRBJ2-3	TRBV10-1	-	TGCGCCAGCAGTGAAGGTGGTGATACGCAGTATTTT	CASSEGGDTQYF
-	14	TRBJ2-5	TRBV7-9	-	TGTGCCAGCCGACGGTCCGCTAGGGAAGAGACCCAGTACTTC	CASRRSAREETQYF
-	14	TRBJ2-7	TRBV7-9	TRBD1	TGTGCCAGCAGCCCGAGTGACAGGGGATACGAGCAGTACTTC	CASSPSDRGYEQYF
-	14	TRBJ2-5	TRBV19	TRBD2	TGTGCCAGTAGTACCCAAACGGGGGGGGAGACCCAGTACTTC	CASSTQTGGETQYF
-	14	TRBJ1-1	TRBV10-1	-	TGCGCCAGCAGTGAGTCGCAGGGGTCGGGGCAAGCTTTCTTT	CASSESQGSGQAFF
once	14	TRBJ1-5	TRBV5-5	-	TGTGCCAGCAGCTTGGGGCCAGCAAATCAGCCCCAGCATTTT	CASSLGPANQPQHF
-	12	TRBJ1-2	TRBV7-9	-	TGTGCCAGCAGCTTTGGGGGGGACGGCTACACCTTC	CASSFGGDGYTF
few	11	TRBJ1-1	TRBV20-1	-	TGCAGTGTTTTGGGCTCGACTGAAGCTTTCTTT	CSVLGSTEAFF
-	14	TRBJ1-2	TRBV10-3	-	TGTGCCATCAGTGAGGGGGCAGGTAACTATGGCTACACCTTC	CAISEGAGNYGYTF
-	13	TRBJ2-7	TRBV30	-	TGTGCCTGGAGTGTGGCCGCGAGACTAGAGCAGTACTTC	CAWSVAARLEQYF